Shown below are 24 T cell receptor beta chains from a single sample sequenced in a study of blood T cell repertoires in COVID-19. The table came from immunoSEQ multiplex PCR; TCRdb's copy has only in-frame clones and leaves some out. Among under 350,000 clones listed, approximately 86% were seen once. The sample taken for sequencing was peripheral blood. The receptors derive from a man in his 70s with acute or convalescent COVID-19.

V gene TRBV5-6 combines with J gene TRBJ1-2; 7 bases line up with TRBD1. The J segment lost 3 bases and the V segment lost 4 bases, leaving 6 bases of the junction unmatched. This CDR3 has 14 amino acids. Germline CDR1 and CDR2: SGHDT and YYEEEE. The CDR3 nucleotides read TGTGCCAGCAGCCCCCCGGGACAGCACTATGGCTACACCTTC. Translated: CASSPPGQHYGYTF.

The chain has TRBV7-2 and TRBJ1-3; 8 nucleotides align to TRBD1. Germline CDR1 and CDR2: SGHTA and FQGNSA. The CDR3 is 15 amino acids. Trimming cost V 2 bases and J 8 bases; bases outside gene matches: 8. CDR3 DNA sequence: TGTGCCAGCAGCTTACTGGGTCAGGGGGCGGACACCATATATTTT. Amino acid sequence: CASSLLGQGADTIYF.

The chain combines TRBV19 with TRBJ2-2; D call uncertain. The germline V gene encodes CDR1 LNHDA and CDR2 SQIVND (reference sequence). V lost 5 bases and J lost 4, with 8 bases in between. The CDR3 totals 13 residues. The DNA of the CDR3 is TGTGCCAGTAGTGTTGGAGTCACCGGGGAGCTGTTTTTT. Translation: CASSVGVTGELFF.

The J gene is TRBJ1-1, the V gene TRBV4-3; no definite D call. CDR3 length equals 14 residues. The germline V gene has CDR1 LGHNA and CDR2 YSLEER. V lost 0 bases and J lost 4, with 9 bases in between. The CDR3 reads CASSQDLWATEAFF. Written as DNA, the CDR3 is TGCGCCAGCAGCCAAGATCTCTGGGCCACTGAAGCTTTCTTT.

V and J are TRBV6-6 and TRBJ1-5; TRBD1 matches 7 bases. Germline trimming cut 7 bases from V and 4 bases from J; bases unmatched to any gene: 7. Germline CDR1 and CDR2: MNHNY and SVGAGI (reference sequence). This CDR3 has 14 amino acids. CDR3 bases: TGTGCCAGCAACCCGGGACAGCATAATCAGCCCCAGCATTTT. Its protein product is CASNPGQHNQPQHF.

V and J are TRBV18 and TRBJ1-1; 8 bases line up with TRBD1. Germline values: CDR1 KGHSH, CDR2 LQKENI. J lost 4 bases, V lost 3 bases, and 7 bases had no gene match. There are 15 residues in the CDR3. The CDR3 spells CASSPSTGGRTEAFF. The CDR3 coding sequence is TGTGCCAGCTCACCTTCTACAGGGGGTCGCACTGAAGCTTTCTTT.

The V gene is TRBV18, the J gene TRBJ1-6, with TRBD1 matching 8 bases. The germline gives CDR1 KGHSH, CDR2 LQKENI. V was pared by 4 bases and J by 8 bases, with 10 bases of the junction left unmatched. This CDR3 spans 16 amino acids. As DNA, the CDR3 is TGTGCCAGCTCACTGACGACAGGGGCCTTGTATTCACCCCTCCACTTT. Translating it yields CASSLTTGALYSPLHF.

The rearrangement joins TRBV2 to TRBJ2-1, with TRBD1 matching over 9 bases. In germline, CDR1 is SNHLY, CDR2 FYNNEI. Trimming removed 7 bases from V and 4 bases from J; junction bases left unmatched: 8. This CDR3 comprises 15 residues. This chain's CDR3 is CASTPTGTGYNEQFF. The CDR3 nucleotides are TGTGCCAGCACACCAACCGGGACAGGGTACAATGAGCAGTTCTTC.

As DNA, the CDR3 is TGTGCCAGCGGCTCTCGGCGGGGGACTTATTCACCCCTCCACTTT. Residues: CASGSRRGTYSPLHF. The rearrangement uses TRBV11-2 and TRBJ1-6, with D possibly TRBD1 on 5 matching bases. Germline CDR1 is SGHAT and CDR2 is FQNNGV. Trimming pared 8 bases from V and 8 bases from J, leaving 19 bases between. This CDR3 has 15 residues.

The rearrangement uses TRBV19 and TRBJ2-5, with a weak D call TRBD1 (5 bases). CDR3 length: 14 amino acids. Germline V lookup: CDR1 LNHDA, CDR2 SQIVND (reference sequence). V shed 4 bases and J shed 3 bases, with 12 bases lying between them. The CDR3 nucleotides read TGTGCCAGTAGTAACAACCTAGGGGAAGAGACCCAGTACTTC. It is translated as CASSNNLGEETQYF.

This clone turned up a few times. The same CDR3 is also encoded by other DNA sequences in this sample. The chain carries TRBV5-1 and TRBJ2-1, with D maybe TRBD2 (5 bases). Germline V gives CDR1 SGHRS, CDR2 YFSETQ. V was cut by 2 bases and J by 1 base, with 13 bases left in between. CDR3 length: 16 amino acids. In DNA form, the CDR3 reads TGCGCCAGCAGCTTAACTTCGGGGTCGTCCTACAATGAGCAGTTCTTC. Its translation: CASSLTSGSSYNEQFF.

The V gene is TRBV7-8, the J gene TRBJ2-1; 10 bases match TRBD2. This CDR3 contains 16 residues. Germline CDR1 SGHVS, CDR2 FQNEAQ. V lost 0 bases and J lost 9; bases outside the gene matches: 8. In DNA form, the CDR3 reads TGTGCCAGCAGCTTAGCGAGCGGGAGGGCCTTGAGTGAGCAGTTCTTC. Translation gives CASSLASGRALSEQFF. Variable domain in full (rest from reference TRBV7-8 and TRBJ2-1): GAGVSQSPRYKVAKRGQDVALRCDPISGHVSLFWYQQALGQGPEFLTYFQNEAQLDKSGLPSDRFFAERPEGSVSTLKIQRTQQEDSAVYLCASSLASGRALSEQFFGPGTRLTVL.

V usage is TRBV27 and J usage is TRBJ1-2, with 10 bases fitting TRBD1. The CDR3 sequence is 15 residues long. The V and J ends lost 5 bases and 3 bases, in that order; junction bases with no gene match: 6. Germline V CDR1 and CDR2: MNHEY, SMNVEV (reference sequence). CDR3 region: CASSPWDRGDYGYTF. DNA of the CDR3: TGTGCCAGCAGTCCTTGGGACAGGGGAGACTATGGCTACACCTTC.

The chain recombines TRBV5-4 with TRBJ2-1, with TRBD2 matching over 11 bases. The length of the CDR3 is 14 residues. The V and J ends lost 4 bases and 7 bases, in that order; junction bases with no gene match: 4. Germline V lookup: CDR1 SGHNT, CDR2 YYREEE (reference sequence). The CDR3 spells CASSRSGRGNEQFF. Here the CDR3 DNA reads TGTGCCAGCAGCCGTAGCGGGAGGGGGAATGAGCAGTTCTTC.

The V call is TRBV15, the J call TRBJ2-2; 11 positions match TRBD1. This CDR3 has 16 residues. Looked up from germline, CDR1 is LNHNV and CDR2 is YYDKDF (reference sequence). The trim removed 3 bases at V and 6 bases at J, leaving 6 bases unmatched. The CDR3 region has the DNA TGTGCCACCAGCAGGAATCCGGGACAGGGGGCCGGGGAGCTGTTTTTT. This gives the protein CATSRNPGQGAGELFF.

The CDR3 sequence is CASSEGQGAYEQYF. The CDR3 bases are TGTGCCAGCAGTGAGGGACAGGGGGCTTACGAGCAGTACTTC. The rearrangement links TRBV27 to TRBJ2-7; 12 nucleotides line up with TRBD1. V dropped 5 bases and J dropped 4; count of bases not matched to a gene: 3. From germline, CDR1 is MNHEY and CDR2 SMNVEV (reference sequence). This CDR3 has 14 residues.

The V and J genes are TRBV5-1 and TRBJ2-1; 12 bases agree with TRBD2. CDR3 length equals 15 residues. CDR1 and CDR2 from the germline V gene are SGHRS and YFSETQ. Trimming removed 4 bases from V and 8 bases from J; junction bases left unmatched: 7. CDR3 sequence: CASSITSGGPHEQFF. In DNA, the CDR3 is TGCGCCAGCAGCATCACTAGCGGGGGGCCTCATGAGCAGTTCTTC.

V usage is TRBV7-2 and J usage is TRBJ1-2; perhaps TRBD1 as D (5 bases). The V end lost 5 bases, the J end lost 4 bases, and 14 bases lay between the germline ends. From germline, CDR1 is SGHTA and CDR2 FQGNSA. This CDR3 has 14 amino acids. CDR3 in DNA: TGTGCCAGCAGCCCAACAAGGGACTCCTATGGCTACACCTTC. This codes for CASSPTRDSYGYTF.

The J gene is TRBJ2-7, the V gene TRBV14; 7 nucleotides line up with TRBD2. The CDR3 runs 15 residues. Germline trimming cut 1 base from V and 4 bases from J; bases unmatched to any gene: 7. Germline V gene lookup returns CDR1 SGHDN and CDR2 FVKESK. The CDR3 DNA follows: TGTGCCAGCAGCCAAGCCGGGGGGAGGGGATACGAGCAGTACTTC. Protein sequence: CASSQAGGRGYEQYF.

The rearrangement joins TRBV3-1 (or the pseudogene TRBV3-2) to TRBJ1-2; 9 bases are shared with TRBD1. J was trimmed by 5 bases and V by 6 bases; bases with no gene match: 7. CDR1 and CDR2 from the germline V gene are LGHDT and YNNKEL (reference sequence). The CDR3 consists of 14 residues. Here the CDR3 DNA reads TGTGCCAGCAGTCTACAGGGGGCTTGGTATGGCTACACCTTC. It yields the protein CASSLQGAWYGYTF.

The CDR3 DNA is TGTGCCTGGAGTCAACTAGCGGGAGTCAGCAATGAGCAGTTCTTC. It encodes CAWSQLAGVSNEQFF. The chain couples TRBV30 to TRBJ2-1, with TRBD2 matching 11 bases. In germline, CDR1 is GTSNPN, CDR2 SVGIG (reference sequence). V lost 2 bases to trimming and J lost 6 bases; unmatched junction nucleotides: 6. There are 15 residues in the CDR3.

The genes are TRBV7-2 and TRBJ1-3, with 10 bases fitting TRBD1. With V trimmed by 4 bases and J by 4 bases, 7 bases remained unmatched. CDR1 and CDR2 from the germline V gene are SGHTA and FQGNSA. The CDR3 totals 16 residues. The CDR3 spells CASSSRQGAKGNTIYF. The CDR3 nucleotides are TGTGCCAGCAGCTCTAGACAGGGGGCGAAAGGAAACACCATATATTTT.

The rearrangement links TRBV7-8 to TRBJ1-5; D perhaps matches TRBD1 (6 bases). CDR3 length: 19 residues. Germline V gene data show CDR1 as SGHVS and CDR2 as FQNEAQ. The V end was cut by 5 bases, the J end by 3 bases, with 26 bases between. Here the CDR3 reads CASSPSRVWGRFPNQPQHF. The DNA for the CDR3 is TGTGCCAGCAGCCCGAGTAGGGTCTGGGGGCGATTCCCCAATCAGCCCCAGCATTTT.

The J gene is TRBJ2-4, the V gene TRBV11-2; 8 bases match TRBD1. The CDR3 extends over 14 amino acids. V lost 0 bases and J lost 8; bases outside the gene matches: 3. Germline CDR1 reads SGHAT; CDR2 reads FQNNGV. In DNA form, the CDR3 reads TGTGCCAGCAGCTTAGACAGGGGGCTGGACATTCAGTACTTC. This sequence encodes CASSLDRGLDIQYF.